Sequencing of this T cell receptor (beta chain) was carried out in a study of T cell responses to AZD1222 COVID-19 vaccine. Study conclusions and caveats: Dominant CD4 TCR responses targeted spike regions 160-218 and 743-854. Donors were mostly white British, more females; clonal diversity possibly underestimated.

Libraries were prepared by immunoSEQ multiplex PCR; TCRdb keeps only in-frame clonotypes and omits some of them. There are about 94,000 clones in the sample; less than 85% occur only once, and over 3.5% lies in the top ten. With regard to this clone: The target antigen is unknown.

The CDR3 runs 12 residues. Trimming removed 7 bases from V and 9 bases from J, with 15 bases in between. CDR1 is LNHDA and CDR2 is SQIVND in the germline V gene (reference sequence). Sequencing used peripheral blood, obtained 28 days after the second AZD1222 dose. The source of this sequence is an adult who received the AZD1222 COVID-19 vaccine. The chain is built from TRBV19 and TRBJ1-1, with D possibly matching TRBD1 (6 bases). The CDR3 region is CASTRTGYQAFF. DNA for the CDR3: TGTGCCAGTACTCGCACAGGGTACCAAGCTTTCTTT.